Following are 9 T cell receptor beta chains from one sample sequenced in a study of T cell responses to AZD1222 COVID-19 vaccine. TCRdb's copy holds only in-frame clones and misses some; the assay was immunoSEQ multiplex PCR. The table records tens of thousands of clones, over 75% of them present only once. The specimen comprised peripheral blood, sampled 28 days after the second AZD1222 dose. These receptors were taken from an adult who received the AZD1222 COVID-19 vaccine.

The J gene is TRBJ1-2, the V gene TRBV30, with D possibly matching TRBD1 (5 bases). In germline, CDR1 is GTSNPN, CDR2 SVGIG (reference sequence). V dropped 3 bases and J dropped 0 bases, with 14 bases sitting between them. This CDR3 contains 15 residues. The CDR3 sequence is CAWRPNGGANYGYTF. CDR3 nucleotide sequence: TGTGCCTGGAGACCTAACGGGGGAGCTAACTATGGCTACACCTTC. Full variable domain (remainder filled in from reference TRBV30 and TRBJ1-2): SQTIHQWPATLVQPVGSPLSLECTVEGTSNPNLYWYRQAAGRGLQLLFYSVGIGQISSEVPQNLSASRPQDRQFILSSKKLLLSDSGFYLCAWRPNGGANYGYTFGSGTRLTVV.

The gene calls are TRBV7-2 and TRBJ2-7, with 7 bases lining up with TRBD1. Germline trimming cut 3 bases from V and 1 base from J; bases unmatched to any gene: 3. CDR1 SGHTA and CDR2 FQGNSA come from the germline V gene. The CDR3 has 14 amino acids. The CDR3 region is CASSFDRASYEQYF. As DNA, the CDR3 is TGTGCCAGCAGCTTTGACAGGGCGTCCTACGAGCAGTACTTC. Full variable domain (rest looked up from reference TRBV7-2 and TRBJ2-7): GAGVSQSPSNKVTEKGKDVELRCDPISGHTALYWYRQSLGQGLEFLIYFQGNSAPDKSGLPSDRFSAERTGGSVSTLTIQRTQQEDSAVYLCASSFDRASYEQYFGPGTRLTVT.

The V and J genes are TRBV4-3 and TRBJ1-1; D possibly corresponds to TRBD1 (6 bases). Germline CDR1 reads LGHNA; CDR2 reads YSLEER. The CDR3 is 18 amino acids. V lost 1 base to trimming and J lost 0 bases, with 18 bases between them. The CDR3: CASSQGGRGEAVNTEAFF. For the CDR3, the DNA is TGCGCCAGCAGCCAAGGTGGAAGGGGGGAAGCGGTGAACACTGAAGCTTTCTTT.

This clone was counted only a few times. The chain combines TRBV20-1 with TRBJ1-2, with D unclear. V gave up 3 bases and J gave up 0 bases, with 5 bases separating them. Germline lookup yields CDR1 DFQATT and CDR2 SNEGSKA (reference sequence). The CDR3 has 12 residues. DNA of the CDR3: TGCAGTGCTAGTAAGCCTAACTATGGCTACACCTTC. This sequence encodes CSASKPNYGYTF.

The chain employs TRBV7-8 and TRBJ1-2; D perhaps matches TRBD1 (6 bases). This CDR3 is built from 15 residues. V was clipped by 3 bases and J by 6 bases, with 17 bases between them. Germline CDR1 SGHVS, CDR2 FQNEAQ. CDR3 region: CASSLAGVLPNGYTF. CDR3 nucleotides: TGTGCCAGCAGCTTGGCAGGGGTCTTACCTAATGGCTACACCTTC.

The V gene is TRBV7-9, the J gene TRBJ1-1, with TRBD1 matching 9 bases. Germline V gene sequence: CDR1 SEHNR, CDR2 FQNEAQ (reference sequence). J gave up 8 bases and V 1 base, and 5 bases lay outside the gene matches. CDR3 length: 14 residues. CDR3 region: CASSLVTGGLEAFF. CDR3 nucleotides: TGTGCCAGCAGCTTAGTTACAGGGGGCCTAGAAGCTTTCTTT.

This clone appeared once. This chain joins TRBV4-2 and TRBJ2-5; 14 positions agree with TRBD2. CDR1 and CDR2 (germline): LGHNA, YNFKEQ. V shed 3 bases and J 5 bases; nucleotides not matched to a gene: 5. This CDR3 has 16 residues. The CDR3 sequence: CASSQTSGGAYETQYF. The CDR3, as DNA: TGTGCCAGCAGCCAGACTAGCGGGGGGGCCTATGAGACCCAGTACTTC.

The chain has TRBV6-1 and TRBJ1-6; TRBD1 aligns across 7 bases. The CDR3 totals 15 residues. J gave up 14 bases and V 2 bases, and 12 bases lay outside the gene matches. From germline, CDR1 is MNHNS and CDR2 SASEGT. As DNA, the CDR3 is TGTGCCAGCAGTGAAAGGGACAGAAGCCCTCGGTCCCTCCACTTT. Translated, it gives CASSERDRSPRSLHF.

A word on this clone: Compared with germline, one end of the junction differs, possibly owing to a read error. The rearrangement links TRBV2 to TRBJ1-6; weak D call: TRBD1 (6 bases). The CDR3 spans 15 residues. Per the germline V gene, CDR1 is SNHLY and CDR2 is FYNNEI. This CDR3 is CASSEDRQGNSPLHF. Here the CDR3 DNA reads TGTGCCAGCAGCGAAGACAGGCAGGGCAATTCACCCCTCCACTTT.